This T cell receptor (beta chain) was identified in a study of PD-1 blockade in classical Hodgkin lymphoma. Findings and limits, study-wide: The study reported lower baseline TCR diversity in newly diagnosed patients than in healthy donors. Significantly greater TCR diversity emerged by C4D1 in CD4+ cells but not CD8+ cells.

The table came from immunoSEQ multiplex PCR; TCRdb's copy has only in-frame clones and leaves some out. The data hold about 93,000 clones, with 78% observed a single time. With respect to this clone: Antigen specificity is unknown.

This sample's time point: cycle 4 day 1 (C4D1), after 6 weeks of nivolumab. Relapse after autologous stem cell transplantation occurred in every patient, and brentuximab vedotin exposure varied. Unmatched junction bases numbered 2, after V lost 3 bases and J lost 6 bases. CDR1 SGDLS and CDR2 YYNGEE come from the germline V gene. The CDR3 runs 13 residues. The chain has TRBV9 and TRBJ1-2, with TRBD1 identical over 10 bases. This material consisted of peripheral blood mononuclear cells (PBMCs), taken before the fourth cycle of nivolumab. The source is a human donor with classical Hodgkin lymphoma. This CDR3 is CASSAGQGDGYTF. CDR3 sequence (DNA): TGTGCCAGCAGCGCCGGACAGGGGGATGGCTACACCTTC.